These 24 T cell receptor beta chains came from one sample sequenced in a study of T cells after yellow fever vaccination. MiXCR, applied by TCRdb to the 5' RACE reads, yields one record per CDR3 protein. This sample has roughly 500,000 distinct CDR3 sequences; about 19% occur once, and the top ten carry 14%. The specimen was PBMCs, collected 15 days after the yellow fever booster vaccination. These receptors came from a man younger than 45 who received the YFV17D yellow fever vaccine.

Only a few counts were recorded for this clonotype. The CDR3 reads CSARMGRDLYEQYF. The CDR3, as DNA: TGCAGTGCTAGGATGGGCAGGGACCTTTACGAGCAGTACTTC. The chain couples TRBV20-1 to TRBJ2-7; D could derive from TRBD1 or TRBD2 (5 bases each). The germline gives CDR1 DFQATT, CDR2 SNEGSKA (reference sequence). CDR3 length: 14 amino acids. Trimming left V 3 bases short and J 4 bases short, with 16 bases between.

The rearrangement joins TRBV4-3 to TRBJ2-1, with 7 bases matching TRBD1. The CDR3 sequence is 15 residues long. Germline V gene lookup returns CDR1 LGHNA and CDR2 YSLEER. Trimming took 4 bases from V and 8 from J; bases not matched to a gene: 11. This CDR3 is CASSLTGTASDEQFF. The CDR3 DNA sequence: TGCGCCAGCAGCCTAACCGGGACAGCGAGCGATGAGCAGTTCTTC.

The V and J genes are TRBV20-1 and TRBJ1-3; weak D call: TRBD1 (6 bases). Germline loops: CDR1 DFQATT, CDR2 SNEGSKA (reference sequence). V dropped 1 base and J dropped 4 bases, with 11 bases sitting between them. The CDR3 spans 14 residues. For the CDR3, the DNA is TGCAGTGCTAGAGGCGGGGGGGCAGGAAACACCATATATTTT. It yields the protein CSARGGGAGNTIYF.

This chain links TRBV20-1 with TRBJ2-1; perhaps TRBD2 as D (6 bases). This CDR3 is 18 amino acids long. CDR1 DFQATT and CDR2 SNEGSKA come from the germline V gene (reference sequence). Trimming removed 3 bases at V and 0 bases at J, with 21 bases between. DNA for the CDR3: TGCAGTGCTAGGTTGGTAGCGTCGGCCGGGGGCTCCTACAATGAGCAGTTCTTC. Translating gives CSARLVASAGGSYNEQFF.

The sample holds many counts of this clonotype. CDR3 amino acids: CSARGGGEQYF. CDR3 in DNA: TGCAGTGCTAGAGGGGGGGGCGAGCAGTACTTC. This chain uses TRBV20-1 with TRBJ2-7, with 7 bases lining up with TRBD2. Germline V CDR1 and CDR2: DFQATT, SNEGSKA (reference sequence). V dropped 1 base and J dropped 6; count of bases not matched to a gene: 0. This CDR3 has 11 residues.

The chain has TRBV6-1 and TRBJ1-1; the D is unclear. The CDR3 runs to 14 residues. Germline V gene lookup returns CDR1 MNHNS and CDR2 SASEGT. V lost 7 bases, J lost 1 base, and 13 bases lay in between. The CDR3 DNA reads TGTGCCAGCACACCGGGAGCCTGGAACACTGAAGCTTTCTTT. It is translated as CASTPGAWNTEAFF.

The rearrangement uses TRBV20-1 and TRBJ2-7; 7 bases are a match to TRBD2. This CDR3 region has 13 residues. Germline trimming cut 6 bases from V and 3 bases from J; bases unmatched to any gene: 8. Germline V lookup: CDR1 DFQATT, CDR2 SNEGSKA (reference sequence). Here the CDR3 DNA reads TGCAGTGCCCCCCCGGGACTATACTACGAGCAGTACTTC. Protein product: CSAPPGLYYEQYF.

The genes are TRBV4-3 and TRBJ2-7; D uncertain. The CDR3 consists of 14 residues. V lost 8 bases and J 2 bases, leaving 16 bases between the germline ends. CDR1 is LGHNA, CDR2 YSLEER, per germline. CDR3 sequence (DNA): TGCGCCAGCGGAACTGGAGTGGGGACCTACGAGCAGTACTTC. Protein sequence: CASGTGVGTYEQYF.

This sequence joins TRBV7-2 and TRBJ2-5; 11 nucleotides match TRBD2. This CDR3 is built from 14 residues. Per germline, CDR1 SGHTA and CDR2 FQGNSA. V was pared by 5 bases and J by 5 bases, with 4 bases of the junction left unmatched. The CDR3, as DNA: TGTGCCAGCAGCCCCCGACTAGCGGGGGAGACCCAGTACTTC. As protein: CASSPRLAGETQYF.

This clonotype was seen more than once but under ten times. The V call is TRBV18, the J call TRBJ2-1, with 7 bases lining up with TRBD2. Germline CDR1 and CDR2: KGHSH and LQKENI. The CDR3 contains 13 residues. The J segment lost 10 bases and the V segment lost 3 bases, leaving 6 bases of the junction unmatched. The CDR3 nucleotides are TGTGCCAGCTCACCCCCCTCTAGCGGAGAGCAGTTCTTC. Protein: CASSPPSSGEQFF.

This clonotype has ten or more counts. DNA for the CDR3: TGTGCCAGCAGTTACAGCGGGCCGACCTACGAGCAGTACTTC. Amino acids: CASSYSGPTYEQYF. This chain joins TRBV6-2 or TRBV6-3 and TRBJ2-7, with D possibly matching TRBD2 (6 bases). The CDR3 is made up of 14 amino acids. V lost 2 bases and J 2 bases, leaving 10 bases between the germline ends. Germline V CDR1 and CDR2: MNHEY, SVGEGT.

This chain uses TRBV27 with TRBJ2-2; possibly TRBD1 or TRBD2 for D (5 bases each). With 4 bases removed from V and 7 bases from J, the gap between germline ends came to 10 bases. The CDR3 is 13 amino acids. From germline, CDR1 is MNHEY and CDR2 SMNVEV (reference sequence). The CDR3 spells CASSWGSDGELFF. The CDR3 DNA is TGTGCCAGCAGTTGGGGGTCGGACGGGGAGCTGTTTTTT.

The gene calls are TRBV5-1 and TRBJ2-3; perhaps TRBD1 as D (6 bases). Trimming took 3 bases from V and 2 from J, leaving 16 bases between them. This CDR3 region has 16 residues. CDR1 and CDR2 (germline): SGHRS, YFSETQ. This CDR3 reads CASSWQGTTLTDTQYF. The DNA for the CDR3 is TGCGCCAGCAGCTGGCAAGGGACAACGCTCACAGATACGCAGTATTTT.

This sequence joins TRBV4-3 and TRBJ1-5; D ambiguous. Trimming stripped 6 bases from V and 2 bases from J, with 11 bases between. Looked up from germline, CDR1 is LGHNA and CDR2 is YSLEER. The CDR3 is made up of 14 amino acids. CDR3 protein: CASSLDTRNQPQHF. The CDR3 DNA reads TGCGCCAGCAGTCTCGACACGCGCAATCAGCCCCAGCATTTT.

This rearrangement joins TRBV30 to TRBJ2-7; 7 positions agree with TRBD2. The trim removed 2 bases at V and 4 bases at J, leaving 11 bases unmatched. Germline V CDR1 and CDR2: GTSNPN, SVGIG (reference sequence). The CDR3 covers 15 residues. This chain's CDR3 is CAWSRGSSRLYEQYF. The DNA of the CDR3 is TGTGCCTGGAGTCGCGGGAGTTCGCGTCTTTACGAGCAGTACTTC.

This sequence joins TRBV20-1 and TRBJ2-5; TRBD2 agrees at 7 bases. Unmatched junction bases numbered 9, after V lost 0 bases and J lost 5 bases. From germline, CDR1 is DFQATT and CDR2 SNEGSKA (reference sequence). This CDR3 has 15 residues. Here the CDR3 reads CSARDVAGRGETQYF. CDR3 sequence (DNA): TGCAGTGCTAGAGATGTAGCGGGCCGGGGGGAGACCCAGTACTTC.

This clonotype has at least ten counts. The CDR3 nucleotides read TGTGCCAGCAGTTTACTCGCAGGAGGAGAGACCCAGTACTTC. This encodes CASSLLAGGETQYF. The chain couples TRBV28 to TRBJ2-5, with D perhaps matching TRBD2 (5 bases). CDR1 and CDR2 from the germline V gene are MDHEN and SYDVKM. This CDR3 comprises 14 residues. V lost 2 bases to trimming and J lost 4 bases, with 11 bases between them.

This sequence joins TRBV20-1 and TRBJ2-7; D not certain. The V gene lost 3 bases and the J gene lost 5 bases, with 14 bases spanning the gap. The CDR3 spans 13 residues. Germline CDR1 and CDR2: DFQATT and SNEGSKA (reference sequence). This chain's CDR3 is CSASLRILDEQYF. The CDR3 DNA sequence: TGCAGTGCTAGCCTGAGGATACTTGACGAGCAGTACTTC.

Only one count was recorded for this clonotype. This chain connects TRBV11-2 to TRBJ2-1, with 14 bases matching TRBD2. CDR3 length: 18 amino acids. Per germline, CDR1 SGHAT and CDR2 FQNNGV. The V and J ends lost 2 bases and 7 bases, in that order; junction bases with no gene match: 10. CDR3 residues: CASSLLPPGLAGVNEQFF. In DNA, the CDR3 is TGTGCCAGCAGCTTACTCCCTCCGGGACTAGCGGGAGTTAATGAGCAGTTCTTC.

The chain has TRBV21-1 and TRBJ2-7; the DNA was not used to check the table's D call, TRBD1. TRBV21-1 constitutes a pseudogene. CDR3 length equals 16 residues. The CDR3 sequence is CASSKVTGQPPYEQYF. The DNA of the CDR3 is TGTGCCAGCAGCAAAGTAACCGGACAACCCCCCTACGAGCAGTACTTC.

This chain uses TRBV11-2 with TRBJ2-7; 7 nucleotides match TRBD1. This CDR3 comprises 15 residues. After removal of 5 bases from V and 3 bases from J, the junction contained 10 bases not matched to a gene. Germline V gene lookup returns CDR1 SGHAT and CDR2 FQNNGV. The CDR3 here is CASSPQTGSNYEQYF. CDR3 coding DNA: TGTGCCAGCAGCCCGCAGACAGGGTCCAACTACGAGCAGTACTTC.

This clonotype was seen a handful of times. This chain connects TRBV5-6 to TRBJ1-1; D not resolved. This CDR3 has 13 residues. Germline V gives CDR1 SGHDT, CDR2 YYEEEE. V was cut by 0 bases and J by 5 bases, with 8 bases left in between. The CDR3 bases are TGTGCCAGCAGCTTGGCTATCCAGACTGAAGCTTTCTTT. This translates into CASSLAIQTEAFF.

This clonotype showed up just a few times. The chain links TRBV7-9 to TRBJ2-3, with 10 bases that match TRBD2. Per the germline V gene, CDR1 is SEHNR and CDR2 is FQNEAQ (reference sequence). The CDR3 is 16 residues long. The V gene end was trimmed by 7 bases and the J gene end by 6 bases; junction bases not matched to a gene: 13. The CDR3 sequence is CASMSVALAGRDTQYF. CDR3 nucleotides: TGTGCCAGCATGTCGGTCGCACTAGCGGGAAGGGATACGCAGTATTTT.

The J gene is TRBJ2-2, the V gene TRBV5-8; no reliable D call. This CDR3 is 15 amino acids long. Germline V gene sequence: CDR1 SGHTS, CDR2 YDEGEE. Trimming shortened V by 2 bases and J by 0 bases, and 8 bases separated the two germline ends. DNA for the CDR3: TGTGCCAGCAGCTTACGGACCGCGAACACCGGGGAGCTGTTTTTT. It codes for CASSLRTANTGELFF.